A single sample is the source of the 21 T cell receptor beta chains below, sequenced in a study of cytomegalovirus exposure and HLA in healthy donors. In the PCR, 60 Vbeta and 13 Jbeta primers were used. This table comes from immunoSEQ multiplex PCR, and its TCRdb copy is limited to in-frame clones, with some not included. The sample table includes 130,000 or so clones. Sequenced sample: PBMCs. These receptors came from a woman aged 40 to 55 in good health and CMV-seronegative.

This chain connects TRBV4-2 to TRBJ1-3, with 8 bases matching TRBD1. This CDR3 is 16 amino acids long. V lost 4 bases and J lost 8; bases outside the gene matches: 13. Germline lookup yields CDR1 LGHNA and CDR2 YNFKEQ. CDR3 sequence reads: CASSLLDRGEIDTIYF. CDR3 bases: TGTGCCAGCAGCCTCTTAGACAGGGGAGAGATTGACACCATATATTTT.

CDR3 nucleotides: TGTGCCAGTAGTATAGCTGGGACAGGGGGCTACTATGGCTACACCTTC. Translated: CASSIAGTGGYYGYTF. The chain joins TRBV19 to TRBJ1-2; TRBD1 aligns across 12 bases. Per the germline V gene, CDR1 is LNHDA and CDR2 is SQIVND (reference sequence). CDR3 size: 16 residues. The V segment lost 1 base and the J segment 3 bases; nucleotides outside the gene matches: 3.

The chain has TRBV5-1 and TRBJ1-2; D gene unclear. The V end was cut by 2 bases, the J end by 0 bases, with 5 bases between. There are 13 residues in the CDR3. In germline, CDR1 is SGHRS, CDR2 YFSETQ. CDR3 amino acids: CASSFESNYGYTF. The CDR3 nucleotides are TGCGCCAGCAGCTTCGAGTCTAACTATGGCTACACCTTC.

The chain combines TRBV4-3 with TRBJ2-1, with 9 bases aligning to TRBD2. The germline V gene encodes CDR1 LGHNA and CDR2 YSLEER. The CDR3 is made up of 16 amino acids. V gave up 1 base and J gave up 12 bases; unmatched junction bases: 13. In DNA form, the CDR3 reads TGCGCCAGCAGCCAAGGGGTTAGCGGGGGAGTTTTCAGGCAGTTCTTC. It codes for CASSQGVSGGVFRQFF.

The CDR3 DNA reads TGTGCCAGCTCACCCTTCAGCGTCAACACTGAAGCTTTCTTT. It encodes CASSPFSVNTEAFF. The chain joins TRBV18 to TRBJ1-1; D not certain. Trimming removed 3 bases from V and 2 bases from J, with 10 bases in between. Germline loops: CDR1 KGHSH, CDR2 LQKENI. The CDR3 consists of 14 residues.

The V and J genes are TRBV28 and TRBJ1-1; 8 nucleotides match TRBD1. This CDR3 contains 13 residues. The V gene end was trimmed by 6 bases and the J gene end by 3 bases; junction bases not matched to a gene: 3. The germline gives CDR1 MDHEN, CDR2 SYDVKM. As DNA, the CDR3 is TGTGCCAGCAGGGTGGACAGGGACACTGAAGCTTTCTTT. Translated, it gives CASRVDRDTEAFF.

The rearrangement joins TRBV5-5 to TRBJ2-5, with D perhaps matching TRBD2 (6 bases). The V gene's germline CDR1 is SGHKS and CDR2 YYEKEE (reference sequence). Trimming stripped 4 bases from V and 4 bases from J, with 17 bases between. This CDR3 has 15 amino acids. CDR3 nucleotides: TGTGCCAGCAGCCCCCCGGGACTCCTGGTAGAGACCCAGTACTTC. It is translated as CASSPPGLLVETQYF.

The rearrangement uses TRBV11-3 and TRBJ2-2, with D tentatively TRBD1 (7 bases). Looked up from germline, CDR1 is SGHNT and CDR2 is YENEEA. The V end lost 3 bases, the J end lost 4 bases, and 12 bases lay between the germline ends. There are 15 residues in the CDR3. The chain's CDR3 is CASSFAGGITGELFF. As DNA, the CDR3 is TGTGCCAGCAGCTTCGCAGGGGGGATCACCGGGGAGCTGTTTTTT.

The V gene is TRBV9, the J gene TRBJ1-1, with D perhaps TRBD1 (6 bases). The CDR3 totals 14 residues. Germline V gene data show CDR1 as SGDLS and CDR2 as YYNGEE. V dropped 3 bases and J dropped 6 bases, with 15 bases sitting between them. CDR3 amino acids: CASSDGREGAEAFF. Written as DNA, the CDR3 is TGTGCCAGCAGCGACGGGAGGGAGGGGGCTGAAGCTTTCTTT.

The chain joins TRBV7-2 to TRBJ2-1, with TRBD2 matching over 11 bases. This CDR3 has 16 amino acids. The J segment lost 7 bases and the V segment lost 5 bases, leaving 10 bases of the junction unmatched. In germline, CDR1 is SGHTA, CDR2 FQGNSA. CDR3 region: CASSPPGTSGKNEQFF. The CDR3 bases are TGTGCCAGCAGCCCCCCCGGGACTAGCGGCAAGAATGAGCAGTTCTTC.

The V and J genes are TRBV9 and TRBJ1-6; a weak D match, TRBD1 (5 bases). Trimming pared 4 bases from V and 0 bases from J, leaving 23 bases between. This CDR3 has 20 residues. Per germline, CDR1 SGDLS and CDR2 YYNGEE. Here the CDR3 DNA reads TGTGCCAGCAGCAAGTCGAAGTCAGGGCCACAGAGCTCCTATAATTCACCCCTCCACTTT. Encoded protein: CASSKSKSGPQSSYNSPLHF.

Comment on this clone: At one end, the junction sequence differs from germline, possibly due to a read error. The rearrangement uses TRBV5-6 and TRBJ1-4; unclear D gene. The CDR3 runs 14 residues. Germline loops: CDR1 SGHDT, CDR2 YYEEEE. The CDR3 is CASSLVGPNEKLFF. In DNA form, the CDR3 reads TGTGCCAGCAGCTTGGTGGGCCCCAATGAGAAACTGTTTTTT.

The rearrangement uses TRBV6-1 and TRBJ1-2; TRBD1 matches at 11 bases. Trimming took 2 bases from V and 4 from J; bases not matched to a gene: 3. The V gene's germline CDR1 is MNHNS and CDR2 SASEGT. CDR3 size: 15 residues. CDR3 loop: CASSESGQGAYGYTF. DNA of the CDR3: TGTGCCAGCAGTGAAAGCGGACAGGGGGCCTATGGCTACACCTTC.

The V gene is TRBV18, the J gene TRBJ1-5; 7 positions agree with TRBD1. From germline, CDR1 is KGHSH and CDR2 LQKENI. The CDR3 is made up of 15 amino acids. V lost 5 bases and J lost 5; bases outside the gene matches: 9. The CDR3 sequence is CASSLQGKGDQPQHF. CDR3 DNA: TGTGCCAGCTCATTACAGGGGAAGGGAGATCAGCCCCAGCATTTT.

The chain is built from TRBV5-1 and TRBJ1-1; D may be TRBD1 (5 bases). V was clipped by 1 base and J by 0 bases, with 7 bases between them. CDR3 length: 14 amino acids. Germline loops: CDR1 SGHRS, CDR2 YFSETQ. This CDR3 reads CASSLTGLNTEAFF. For the CDR3, the DNA is TGCGCCAGCAGCTTGACAGGCCTGAACACTGAAGCTTTCTTT.

The rearrangement links TRBV6-6 to TRBJ1-6; D not resolved. The germline V and J ends were trimmed by 0 bases and 9 bases, with 15 bases remaining between them. The CDR3 contains 16 residues. Germline V gene lookup returns CDR1 MNHNY and CDR2 SVGAGI (reference sequence). CDR3 sequence reads: CASSYSLAGSSSPLHF. DNA for the CDR3: TGTGCCAGCAGTTACTCCCTGGCAGGCTCAAGTTCACCCCTCCACTTT.

The rearrangement links TRBV27 to TRBJ1-2; a possible D gene is TRBD1 (5 bases). This CDR3 comprises 18 residues. V lost 3 bases, J lost 9 bases, and 29 bases lay in between. Germline V gene sequence: CDR1 MNHEY, CDR2 SMNVEV (reference sequence). CDR3 sequence reads: CASSLSGWLSKSVERYTF. CDR3 DNA sequence: TGTGCCAGCAGTTTGTCAGGGTGGCTATCCAAATCGGTTGAGCGCTACACCTTC.

This rearrangement joins TRBV2 to TRBJ2-3; 9 bases agree with TRBD2. The V segment lost 6 bases and the J segment 2 bases; nucleotides outside the gene matches: 9. The CDR3 is made up of 16 amino acids. Germline V gene data show CDR1 as SNHLY and CDR2 as FYNNEI. The CDR3: CASRGVAGELTDTQYF. CDR3 sequence (DNA): TGTGCCAGCAGGGGGGTAGCGGGGGAACTCACAGATACGCAGTATTTT.

The chain combines TRBV5-6 with TRBJ2-1; D possibly corresponds to TRBD1 (6 bases). Germline V gene lookup returns CDR1 SGHDT and CDR2 YYEEEE. Between the trimmed V and J ends, which lost 5 bases and 5 bases, there was a span of 17 bases. The CDR3 is 15 residues long. The CDR3 here is CASRESRGVHNEQFF. The CDR3 nucleotides are TGTGCCAGCAGGGAGTCCAGGGGTGTACACAATGAGCAGTTCTTC.

The rearrangement uses TRBV5-1 and TRBJ2-7; TRBD1 aligns across 8 bases. The junction had 3 bases not matched to a gene; V was cut back by 4 bases and J by 6 bases. The germline gives CDR1 SGHRS, CDR2 YFSETQ. The CDR3 totals 12 residues. Written as DNA, the CDR3 is TGCGCCAGCAGCCTGACAGGGGCCGAGCAGTACTTC. It is translated as CASSLTGAEQYF.

V gene TRBV18 combines with J gene TRBJ2-3, with TRBD2 matching 9 bases. The V and J ends lost 4 bases and 0 bases, in that order; junction bases with no gene match: 11. The CDR3 contains 18 residues. CDR1 is KGHSH, CDR2 LQKENI, per germline. CDR3 DNA sequence: TGTGCCAGCTCACTAGCACTTAGCGGGGGCTTTAGCACAGATACGCAGTATTTT. Residues: CASSLALSGGFSTDTQYF.